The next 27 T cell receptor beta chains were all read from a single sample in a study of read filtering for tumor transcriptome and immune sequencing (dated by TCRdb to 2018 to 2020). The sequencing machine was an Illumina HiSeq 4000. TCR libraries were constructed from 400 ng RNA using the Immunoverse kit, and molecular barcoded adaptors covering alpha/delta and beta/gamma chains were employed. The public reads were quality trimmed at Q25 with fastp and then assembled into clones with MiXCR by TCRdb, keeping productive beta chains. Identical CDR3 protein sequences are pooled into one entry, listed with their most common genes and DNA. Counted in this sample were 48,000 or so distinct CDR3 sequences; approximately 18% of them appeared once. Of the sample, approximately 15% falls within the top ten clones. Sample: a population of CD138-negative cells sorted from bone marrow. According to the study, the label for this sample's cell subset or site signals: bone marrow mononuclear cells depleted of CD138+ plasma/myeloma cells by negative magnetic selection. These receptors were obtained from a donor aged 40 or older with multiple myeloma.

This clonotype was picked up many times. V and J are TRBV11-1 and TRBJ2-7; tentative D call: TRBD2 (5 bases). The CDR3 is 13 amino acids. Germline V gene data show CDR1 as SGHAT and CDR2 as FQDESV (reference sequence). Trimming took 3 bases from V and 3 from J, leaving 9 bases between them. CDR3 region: CASSFHRGYEQYF. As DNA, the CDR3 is TGTGCCAGCAGCTTTCATCGGGGCTACGAGCAGTACTTC.

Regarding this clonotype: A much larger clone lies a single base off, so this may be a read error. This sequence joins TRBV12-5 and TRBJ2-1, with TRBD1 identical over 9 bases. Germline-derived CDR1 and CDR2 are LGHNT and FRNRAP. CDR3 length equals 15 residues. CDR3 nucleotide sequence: TGTGCTAGTGGTGCCGGGACAGGGAAAAACAATGGGCAGTTCTTC. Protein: CASGAGTGKNNGQFF.

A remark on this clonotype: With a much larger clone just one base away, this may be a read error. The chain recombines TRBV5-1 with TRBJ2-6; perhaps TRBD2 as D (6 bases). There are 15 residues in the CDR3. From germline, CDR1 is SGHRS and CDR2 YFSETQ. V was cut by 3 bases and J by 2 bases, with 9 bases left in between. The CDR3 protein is CASSSGTAGANVLTF. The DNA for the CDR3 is TGCGCCAGCAGCTCGGGGACTGCTGGGGCCAACGTCCTGACTTTC.

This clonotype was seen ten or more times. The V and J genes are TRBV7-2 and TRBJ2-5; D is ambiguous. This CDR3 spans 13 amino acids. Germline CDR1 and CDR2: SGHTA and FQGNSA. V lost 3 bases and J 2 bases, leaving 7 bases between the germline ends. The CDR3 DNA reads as TGTGCCAGCAGCTTTCAGCGACAAGAGACCCAGTACTTC. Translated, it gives CASSFQRQETQYF.

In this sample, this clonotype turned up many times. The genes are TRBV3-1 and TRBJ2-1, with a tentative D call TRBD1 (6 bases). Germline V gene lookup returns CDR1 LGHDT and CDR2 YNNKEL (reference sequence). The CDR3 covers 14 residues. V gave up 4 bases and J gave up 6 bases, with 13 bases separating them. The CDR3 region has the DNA TGTGCCAGCAGCCCTCCGTCCAGGGGCAATGAGCAGTTCTTC. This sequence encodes CASSPPSRGNEQFF.

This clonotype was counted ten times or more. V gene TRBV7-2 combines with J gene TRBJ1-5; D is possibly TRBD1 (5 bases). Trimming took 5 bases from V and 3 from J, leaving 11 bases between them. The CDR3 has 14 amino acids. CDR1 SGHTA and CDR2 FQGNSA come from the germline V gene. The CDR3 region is CASSLQGPNQPQHF. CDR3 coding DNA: TGTGCCAGCAGCCTTCAGGGACCCAATCAGCCCCAGCATTTT.

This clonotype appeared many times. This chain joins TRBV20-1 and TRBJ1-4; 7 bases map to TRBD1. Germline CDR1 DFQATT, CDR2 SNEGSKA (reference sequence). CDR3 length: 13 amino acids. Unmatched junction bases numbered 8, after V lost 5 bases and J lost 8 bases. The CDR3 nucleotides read TGCAGTGCTCCACGACAGGGAGGCGAAAAACTGTTTTTT. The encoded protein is CSAPRQGGEKLFF.

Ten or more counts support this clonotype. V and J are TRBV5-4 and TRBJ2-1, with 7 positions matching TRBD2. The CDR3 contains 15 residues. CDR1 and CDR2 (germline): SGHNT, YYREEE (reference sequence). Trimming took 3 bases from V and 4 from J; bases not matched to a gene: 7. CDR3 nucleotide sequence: TGTGCCAGCAGCTCTAAAGCGGGGATATACAATGAGCAGTTCTTC. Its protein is CASSSKAGIYNEQFF.

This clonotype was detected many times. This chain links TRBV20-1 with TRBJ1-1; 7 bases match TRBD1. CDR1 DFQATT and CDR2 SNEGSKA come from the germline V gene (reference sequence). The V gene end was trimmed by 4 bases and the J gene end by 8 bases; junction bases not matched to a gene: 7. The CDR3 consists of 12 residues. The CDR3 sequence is CSATRQGVEAFF. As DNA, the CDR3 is TGCAGTGCTACCCGACAGGGCGTCGAAGCTTTCTTT.

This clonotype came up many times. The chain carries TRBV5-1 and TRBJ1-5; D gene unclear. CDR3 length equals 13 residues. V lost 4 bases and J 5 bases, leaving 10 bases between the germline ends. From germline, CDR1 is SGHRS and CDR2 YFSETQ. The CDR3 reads CASSIKGDQPQHF. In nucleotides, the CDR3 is TGCGCCAGCAGCATAAAAGGAGATCAGCCCCAGCATTTT.

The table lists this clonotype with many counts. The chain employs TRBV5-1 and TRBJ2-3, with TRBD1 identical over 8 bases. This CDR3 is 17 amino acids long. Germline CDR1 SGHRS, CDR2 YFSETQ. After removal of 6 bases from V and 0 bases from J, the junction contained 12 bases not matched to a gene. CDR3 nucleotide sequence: TGCGCCAGCACCAAGTCGCCAGGGGGCGGAAGCACAGATACGCAGTATTTT. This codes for CASTKSPGGGSTDTQYF. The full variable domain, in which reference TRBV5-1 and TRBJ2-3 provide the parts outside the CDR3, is KAGVTQTPRYLIKTRGQQVTLSCSPISGHRSVSWYQQTPGQGLQFLFEYFSETQRNKGNFPGRFSGRQFSNSRSEMNVSTLELGDSALYLCASTKSPGGGSTDTQYFGPGTRLTVL.

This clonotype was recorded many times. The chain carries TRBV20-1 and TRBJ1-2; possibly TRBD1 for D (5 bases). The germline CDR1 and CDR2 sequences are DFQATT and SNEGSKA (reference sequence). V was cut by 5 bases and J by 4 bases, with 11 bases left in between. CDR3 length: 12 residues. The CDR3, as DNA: TGCAGTGCTTGGGGCCAGCTCTATGGCTACACCTTC. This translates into CSAWGQLYGYTF.

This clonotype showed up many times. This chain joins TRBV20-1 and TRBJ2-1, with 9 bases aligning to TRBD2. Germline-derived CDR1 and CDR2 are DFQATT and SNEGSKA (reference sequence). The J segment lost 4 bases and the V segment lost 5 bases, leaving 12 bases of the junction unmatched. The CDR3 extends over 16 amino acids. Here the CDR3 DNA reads TGCAGTGCTGAATCCCTGCTAGCGGGAACATACAATGAGCAGTTCTTC. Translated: CSAESLLAGTYNEQFF.

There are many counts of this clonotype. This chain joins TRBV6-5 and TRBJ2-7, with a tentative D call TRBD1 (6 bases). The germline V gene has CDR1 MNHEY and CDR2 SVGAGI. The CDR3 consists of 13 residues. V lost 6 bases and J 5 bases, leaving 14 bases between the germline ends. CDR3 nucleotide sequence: TGTGCCAGCAGATACAGGGTGGCCCACGAGCAGTACTTC. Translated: CASRYRVAHEQYF.

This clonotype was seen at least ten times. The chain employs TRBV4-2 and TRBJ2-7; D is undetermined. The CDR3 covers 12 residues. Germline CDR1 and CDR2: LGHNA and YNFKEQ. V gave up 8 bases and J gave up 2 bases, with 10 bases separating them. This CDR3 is CASGSRAYEQYF. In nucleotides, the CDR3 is TGTGCCAGCGGGTCAAGGGCCTACGAGCAGTACTTC.

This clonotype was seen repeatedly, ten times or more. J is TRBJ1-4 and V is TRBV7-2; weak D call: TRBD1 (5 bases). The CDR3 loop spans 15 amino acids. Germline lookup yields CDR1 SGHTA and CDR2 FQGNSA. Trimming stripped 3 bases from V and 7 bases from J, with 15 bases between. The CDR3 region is CASSLGHPGPEKLFF. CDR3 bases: TGTGCCAGCAGCTTGGGGCATCCTGGTCCTGAAAAACTGTTTTTT.

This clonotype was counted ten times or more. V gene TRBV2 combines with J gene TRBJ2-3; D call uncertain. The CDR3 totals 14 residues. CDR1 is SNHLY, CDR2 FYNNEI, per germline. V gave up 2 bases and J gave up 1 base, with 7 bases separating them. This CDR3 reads CASSELRRTDTQYF. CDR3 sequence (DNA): TGTGCCAGCAGTGAACTCCGGCGCACAGATACGCAGTATTTT.

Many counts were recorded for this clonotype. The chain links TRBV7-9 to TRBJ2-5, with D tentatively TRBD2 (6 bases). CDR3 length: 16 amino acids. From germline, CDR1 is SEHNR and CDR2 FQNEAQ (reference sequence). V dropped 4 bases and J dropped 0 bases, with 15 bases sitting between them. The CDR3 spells CASSSPRGGDQETQYF. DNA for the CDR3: TGTGCCAGCAGCTCACCAAGAGGAGGGGACCAAGAGACCCAGTACTTC.

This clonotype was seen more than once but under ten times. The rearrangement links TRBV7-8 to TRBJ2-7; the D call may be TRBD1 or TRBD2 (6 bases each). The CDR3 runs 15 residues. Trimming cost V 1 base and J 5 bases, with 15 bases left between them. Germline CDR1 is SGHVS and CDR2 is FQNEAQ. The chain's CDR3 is CASSLGQGTGDEQYF. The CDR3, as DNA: TGTGCCAGCAGCTTAGGCCAGGGGACGGGGGACGAGCAGTACTTC.

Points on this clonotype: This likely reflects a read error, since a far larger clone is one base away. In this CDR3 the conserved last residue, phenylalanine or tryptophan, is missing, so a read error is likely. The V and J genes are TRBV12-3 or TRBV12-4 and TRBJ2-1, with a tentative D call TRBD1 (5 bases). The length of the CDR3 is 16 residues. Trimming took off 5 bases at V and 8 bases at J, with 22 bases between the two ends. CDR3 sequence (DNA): TGTGCCAGCAGTCGACGTTCAGGGTTTTCGGCCCATGAGCAGTTCATC. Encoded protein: CASSRRSGFSAHEQFI.

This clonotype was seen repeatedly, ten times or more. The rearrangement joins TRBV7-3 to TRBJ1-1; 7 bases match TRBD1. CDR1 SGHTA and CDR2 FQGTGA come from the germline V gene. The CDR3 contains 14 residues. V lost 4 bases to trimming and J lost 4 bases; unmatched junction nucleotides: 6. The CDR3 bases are TGTGCCAGCAGCTCTTTTACAGGGGTCACTGAAGCTTTCTTT. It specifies CASSSFTGVTEAFF.

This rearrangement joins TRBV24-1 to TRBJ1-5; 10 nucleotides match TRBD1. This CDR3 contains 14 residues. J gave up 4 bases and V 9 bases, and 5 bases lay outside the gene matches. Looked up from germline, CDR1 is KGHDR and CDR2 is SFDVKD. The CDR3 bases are TGTGCCACCGGGACAGGGGTGATGAATCAGCCCCAGCATTTT. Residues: CATGTGVMNQPQHF.

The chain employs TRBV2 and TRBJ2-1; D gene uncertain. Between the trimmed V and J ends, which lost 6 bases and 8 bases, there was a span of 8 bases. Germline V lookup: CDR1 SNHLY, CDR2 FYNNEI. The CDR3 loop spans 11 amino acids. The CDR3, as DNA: TGTGCCAGCAGGTACAGTGATGAGCAGTTCTTC. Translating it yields CASRYSDEQFF.

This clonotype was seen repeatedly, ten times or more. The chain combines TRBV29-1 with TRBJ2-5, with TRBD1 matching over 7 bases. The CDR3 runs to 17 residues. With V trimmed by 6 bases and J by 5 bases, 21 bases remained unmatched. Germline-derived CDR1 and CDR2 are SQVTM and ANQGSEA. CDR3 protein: CSVIIWTGQLIWETQYF. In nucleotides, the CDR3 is TGCAGCGTCATCATTTGGACAGGACAGCTGATATGGGAGACCCAGTACTTC.

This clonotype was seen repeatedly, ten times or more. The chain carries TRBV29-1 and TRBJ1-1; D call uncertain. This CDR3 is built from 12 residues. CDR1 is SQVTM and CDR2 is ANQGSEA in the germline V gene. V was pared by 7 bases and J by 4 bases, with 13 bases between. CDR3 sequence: CSAREEGTEAFF. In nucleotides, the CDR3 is TGCAGCGCAAGAGAAGAGGGCACTGAAGCTTTCTTT.

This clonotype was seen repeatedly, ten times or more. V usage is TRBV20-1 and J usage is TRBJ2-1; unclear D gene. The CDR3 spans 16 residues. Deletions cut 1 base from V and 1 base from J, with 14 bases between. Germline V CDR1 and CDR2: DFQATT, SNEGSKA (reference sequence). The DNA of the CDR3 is TGCAGTGCTAGAGGGTCTAGAGCGAGTTCCTACAATGAGCAGTTCTTC. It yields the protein CSARGSRASSYNEQFF.

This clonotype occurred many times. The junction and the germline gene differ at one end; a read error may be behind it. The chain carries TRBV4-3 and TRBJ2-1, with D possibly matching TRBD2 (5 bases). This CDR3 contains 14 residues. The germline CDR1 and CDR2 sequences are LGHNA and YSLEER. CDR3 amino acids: CASRQERTRDEQFF. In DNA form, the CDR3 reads TGCGCCAGCAGACAAGAGCGAACTAGGGATGAGCAGTTCTTC.